This T cell receptor beta chain is from a study of molecular identifiers for immune sequencing clone quantification. For the study at large: Replicate experiments took RNA from around 20,000 or 100,000 naive CD8 cells, divided it five ways and sequenced four.

Each CDR3 protein is one row after TCRdb ran MiXCR on the PCR reads. The sample lists more than 85,000 distinct CDR3 sequences; around 37% were seen once. Comment on this clonotype: Its antigen is currently unknown.

Points from the study as a whole: Clonotypes surpassing 20 RNA copies contained over 98% of effector molecules, versus under 1% in naive cells.

In germline, CDR1 is SGHNT, CDR2 YYREEE (reference sequence). V shed 0 bases and J shed 9 bases, with 10 bases lying between them. The CDR3 runs to 13 residues. Libraries of naive CD8 T cells were made from around 20,000 to 1,000,000 sorted cells. They used 10%, 30% or 50% RNA. The V and J genes are TRBV5-4 and TRBJ2-1; no definite D call. The TCR sequence derives from a human donor in good health. Some libraries in this study had Jurkat cell RNA spiked in. The sequencing input was naive CD8+ T cells from blood, with Jurkat cell RNA spiked in. As for subset: FACS-sorted CD8+CD4-CCR7+CD45RA+ naive T cells. CDR3 sequence reads: CASSLAPSAEQFF. The CDR3 bases are TGTGCCAGCAGCTTGGCCCCATCAGCTGAGCAGTTCTTC.